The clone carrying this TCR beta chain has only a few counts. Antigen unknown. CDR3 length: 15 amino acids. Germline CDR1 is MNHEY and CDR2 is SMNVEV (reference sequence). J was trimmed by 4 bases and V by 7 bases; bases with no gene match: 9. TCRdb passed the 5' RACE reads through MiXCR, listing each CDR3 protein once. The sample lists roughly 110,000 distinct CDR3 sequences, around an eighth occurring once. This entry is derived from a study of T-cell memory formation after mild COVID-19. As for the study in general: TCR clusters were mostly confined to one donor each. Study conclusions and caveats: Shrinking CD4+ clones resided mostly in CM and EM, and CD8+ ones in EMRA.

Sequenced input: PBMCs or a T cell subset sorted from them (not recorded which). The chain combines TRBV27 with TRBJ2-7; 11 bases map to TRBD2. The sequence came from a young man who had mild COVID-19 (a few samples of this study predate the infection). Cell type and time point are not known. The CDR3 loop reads CASTISGGALYEQYF. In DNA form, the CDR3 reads TGTGCCAGCACCATTAGCGGGGGGGCCCTTTACGAGCAGTACTTC.